The clone carrying this TCR beta chain was counted a few times. The antigen is not known. This sample was taken from a study of T cells after yellow fever vaccination. Study-wide points: Clones that expanded after primary vaccination mostly reappeared after the booster (96% CD4, 70% to 90% CD8). Contaminants from the bulk population, in the form of abundant clonotypes, could be found in FACS-sorted repertoires.

Universal primer sites and UMIs were introduced during 5'RACE template-switching synthesis of TCR cDNA. TCRdb reprocessed the 5' RACE reads with MiXCR, giving one entry per CDR3 protein. The sample carries about 320,000 distinct CDR3 sequences, roughly 4.3% recorded once. This CDR3 spans 13 amino acids. V was shortened by 3 bases and J by 3 bases, with 8 bases between the two germline ends. From germline, CDR1 is SGHVS and CDR2 FQNEAQ. The sequencing used PBMCs, collected 15 days after the yellow fever booster vaccination. This clonotype was obtained from a man between 18 and 29 years old who received the YFV17D yellow fever vaccine. J is TRBJ1-1 and V is TRBV7-8; D remains unclear. This chain's CDR3 is CASSFTRDTEAFF. DNA of the CDR3: TGTGCCAGCAGCTTTACCCGGGACACTGAAGCTTTCTTT.